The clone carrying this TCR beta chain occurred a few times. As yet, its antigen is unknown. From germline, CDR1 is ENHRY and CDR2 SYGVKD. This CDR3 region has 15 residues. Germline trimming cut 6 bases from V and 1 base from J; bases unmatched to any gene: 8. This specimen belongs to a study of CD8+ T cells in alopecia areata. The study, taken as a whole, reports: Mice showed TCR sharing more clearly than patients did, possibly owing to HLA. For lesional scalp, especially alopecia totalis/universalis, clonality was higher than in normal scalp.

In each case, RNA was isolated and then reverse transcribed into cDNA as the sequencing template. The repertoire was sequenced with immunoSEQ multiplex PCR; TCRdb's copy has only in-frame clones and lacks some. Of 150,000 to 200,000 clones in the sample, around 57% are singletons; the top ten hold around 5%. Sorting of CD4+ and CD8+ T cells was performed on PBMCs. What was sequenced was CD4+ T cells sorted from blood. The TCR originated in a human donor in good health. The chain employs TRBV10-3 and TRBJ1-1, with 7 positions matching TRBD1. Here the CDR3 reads CAISSRTGPNTEAFF. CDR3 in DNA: TGTGCCATCAGCTCCCGGACAGGACCGAACACTGAAGCTTTCTTT.